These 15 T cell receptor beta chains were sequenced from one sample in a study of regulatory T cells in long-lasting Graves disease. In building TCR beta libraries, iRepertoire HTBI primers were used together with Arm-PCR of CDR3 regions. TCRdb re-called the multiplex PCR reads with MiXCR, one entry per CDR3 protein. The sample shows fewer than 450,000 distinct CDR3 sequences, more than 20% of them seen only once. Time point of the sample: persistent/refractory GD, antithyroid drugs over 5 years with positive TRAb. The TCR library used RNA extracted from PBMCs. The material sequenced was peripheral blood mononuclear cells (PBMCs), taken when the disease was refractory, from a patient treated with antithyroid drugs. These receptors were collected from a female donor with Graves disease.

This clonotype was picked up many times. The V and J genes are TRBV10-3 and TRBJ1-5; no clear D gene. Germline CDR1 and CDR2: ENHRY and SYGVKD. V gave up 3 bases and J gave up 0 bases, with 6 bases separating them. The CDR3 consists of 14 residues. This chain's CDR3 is CAISEQNSNQPQHF. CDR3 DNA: TGTGCCATCAGTGAACAGAATAGCAATCAGCCCCAGCATTTT.

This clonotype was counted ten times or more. Here the CDR3 DNA reads TGTGCCAGCAGTCAAGGGACTAGCGGGAGGTGGGACACCGGGGAGCTGTTTTTT. Encoded protein: CASSQGTSGRWDTGELFF. V and J are TRBV28 and TRBJ2-2; 15 nucleotides align to TRBD2. J was trimmed by 3 bases and V by 5 bases; bases with no gene match: 7. CDR3 length: 18 residues. The germline V gene encodes CDR1 MDHEN and CDR2 SYDVKM.

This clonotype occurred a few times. The CDR3 DNA reads as TGTGCCATCAGGTCAGAATCCGGGACAGGTTCCTACGAGCAGTACTTC. As protein: CAIRSESGTGSYEQYF. The chain is built from TRBV10-3 and TRBJ2-7, with TRBD1 matching 8 bases. CDR1 and CDR2 (germline): ENHRY, SYGVKD. V was pared by 6 bases and J by 1 base, with 11 bases of the junction left unmatched. CDR3 length: 16 amino acids.

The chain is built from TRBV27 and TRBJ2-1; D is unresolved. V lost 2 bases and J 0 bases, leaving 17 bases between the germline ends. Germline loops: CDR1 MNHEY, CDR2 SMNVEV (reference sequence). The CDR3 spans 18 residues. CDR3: CASSLAGLDRSSYNEQFF. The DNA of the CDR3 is TGTGCCAGCAGTTTAGCCGGCTTGGACCGCAGCTCCTACAATGAGCAGTTCTTC.

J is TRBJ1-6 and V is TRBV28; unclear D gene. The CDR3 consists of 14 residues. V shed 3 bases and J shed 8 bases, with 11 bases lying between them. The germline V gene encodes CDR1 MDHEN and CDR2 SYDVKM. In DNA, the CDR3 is TGTGCCAGCAGTTTCCTAGAATTGGATTCACCCCTCCACTTT. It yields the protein CASSFLELDSPLHF.

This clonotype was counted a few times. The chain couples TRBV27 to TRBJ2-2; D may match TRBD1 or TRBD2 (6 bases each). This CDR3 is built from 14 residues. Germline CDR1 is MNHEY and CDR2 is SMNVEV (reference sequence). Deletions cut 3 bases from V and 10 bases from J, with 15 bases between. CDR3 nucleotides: TGTGCCAGCAGTTTTGGGGGGCCCCAGGCGGAGCTGTTTTTT. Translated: CASSFGGPQAELFF.

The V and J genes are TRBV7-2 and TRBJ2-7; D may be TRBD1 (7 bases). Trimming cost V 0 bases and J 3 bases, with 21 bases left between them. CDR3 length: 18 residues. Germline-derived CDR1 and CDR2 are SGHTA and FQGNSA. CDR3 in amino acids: CASSLAGGKGAQDYEQYF. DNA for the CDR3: TGTGCCAGCAGCTTAGCGGGGGGTAAGGGGGCGCAGGACTACGAGCAGTACTTC. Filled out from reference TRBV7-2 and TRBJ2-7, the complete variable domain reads GAGVSQSPSNKVTEKGKDVELRCDPISGHTALYWYRQSLGQGLEFLIYFQGNSAPDKSGLPSDRFSAERTGGSVSTLTIQRTQQEDSAVYLCASSLAGGKGAQDYEQYFGPGTRLTVT.

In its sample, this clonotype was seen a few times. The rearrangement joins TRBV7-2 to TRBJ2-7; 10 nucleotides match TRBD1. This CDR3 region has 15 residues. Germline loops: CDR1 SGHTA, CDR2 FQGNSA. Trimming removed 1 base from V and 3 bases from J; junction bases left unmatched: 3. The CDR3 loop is CASSLGGTGVYEQYF. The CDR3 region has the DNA TGTGCCAGCAGCTTAGGTGGGACAGGGGTCTACGAGCAGTACTTC.

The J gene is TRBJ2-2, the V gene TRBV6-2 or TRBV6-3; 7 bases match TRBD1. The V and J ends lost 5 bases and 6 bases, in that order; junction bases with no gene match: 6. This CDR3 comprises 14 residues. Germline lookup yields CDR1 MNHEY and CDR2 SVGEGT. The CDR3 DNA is TGTGCCAGCAGTGAACTACAGGGGTCCGGGGAGCTGTTTTTT. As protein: CASSELQGSGELFF.

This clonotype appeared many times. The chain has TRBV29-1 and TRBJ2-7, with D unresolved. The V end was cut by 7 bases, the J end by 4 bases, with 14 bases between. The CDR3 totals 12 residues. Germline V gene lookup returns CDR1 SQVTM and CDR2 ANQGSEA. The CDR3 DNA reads TGCAGCGCCCTGACTTCACCTTACGAGCAGTACTTC. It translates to CSALTSPYEQYF.

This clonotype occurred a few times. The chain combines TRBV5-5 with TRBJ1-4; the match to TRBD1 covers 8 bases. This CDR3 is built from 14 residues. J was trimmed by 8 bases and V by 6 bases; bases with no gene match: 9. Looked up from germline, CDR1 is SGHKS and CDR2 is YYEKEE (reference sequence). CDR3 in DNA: TGTGCCAGCACCTCGGACAGGGTAGGCGAAAAACTGTTTTTT. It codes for CASTSDRVGEKLFF.

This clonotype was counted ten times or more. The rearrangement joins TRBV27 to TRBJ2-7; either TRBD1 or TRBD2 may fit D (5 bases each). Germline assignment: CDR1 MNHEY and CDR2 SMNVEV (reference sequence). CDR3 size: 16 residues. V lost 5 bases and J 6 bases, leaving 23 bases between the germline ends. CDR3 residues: CASSLDTRGWVVEQYF. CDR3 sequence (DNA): TGTGCCAGCAGTCTAGATACTAGGGGCTGGGTAGTCGAGCAGTACTTC.

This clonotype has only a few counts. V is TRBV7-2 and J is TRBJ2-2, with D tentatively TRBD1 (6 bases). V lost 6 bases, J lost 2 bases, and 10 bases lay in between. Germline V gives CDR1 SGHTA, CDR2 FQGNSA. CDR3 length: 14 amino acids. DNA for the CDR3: TGTGCCAGCAGGGGGACAAAAAACACCGGGGAGCTGTTTTTT. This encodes CASRGTKNTGELFF.

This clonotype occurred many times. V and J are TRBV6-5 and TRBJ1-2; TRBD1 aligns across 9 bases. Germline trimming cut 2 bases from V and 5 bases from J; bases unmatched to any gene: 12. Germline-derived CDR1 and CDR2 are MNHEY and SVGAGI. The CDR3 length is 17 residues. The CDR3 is CASSYTPLQGAGYGYTF. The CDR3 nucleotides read TGTGCCAGCAGTTACACGCCGTTACAGGGGGCGGGGTATGGCTACACCTTC.

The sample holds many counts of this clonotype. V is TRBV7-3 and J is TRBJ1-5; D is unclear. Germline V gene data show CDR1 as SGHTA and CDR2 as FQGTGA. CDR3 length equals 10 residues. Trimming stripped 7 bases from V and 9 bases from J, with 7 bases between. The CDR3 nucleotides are TGTGCCAGCAACTTTCCGCCCCAGCATTTT. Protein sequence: CASNFPPQHF.